A single sample gave rise to the 18 T cell receptor beta chains below, sequenced in a study of T cells in localized non-small cell lung cancer. Clones were sequenced by immunoSEQ multiplex PCR, and TCRdb holds only the in-frame ones, with some missing. In the table there are just over 70,000 clones, roughly 90% of which are singletons. The specimen comprised peripheral blood, sampled before any cancer treatment. The receptors shown here come from a male donor older than 55 with stage III squamous cell lung carcinoma.

The DNA of the CDR3 is TGCGCCAGCAGCCAAGAACCTTTGGGGGACCTAGCCAAAAACATTCAGTACTTC. As protein: CASSQEPLGDLAKNIQYF. The genes are TRBV5-1 and TRBJ2-4; D may correspond to TRBD1 or TRBD2 (5 bases each). The CDR3 spans 18 residues. The germline CDR1 and CDR2 sequences are SGHRS and YFSETQ. The V and J ends lost 4 bases and 0 bases respectively, with 20 bases between them.

J is TRBJ2-2 and V is TRBV5-1; no clear D gene. The CDR3 is made up of 12 amino acids. V lost 3 bases and J lost 5, with 5 bases in between. Germline CDR1 and CDR2: SGHRS and YFSETQ. CDR3 DNA: TGCGCCAGCAGCTGGCGGACCGGGGAGCTGTTTTTT. This codes for CASSWRTGELFF.

The rearrangement joins TRBV7-3 to TRBJ2-2; maybe TRBD1 (6 bases). Trimming removed 5 bases from V and 0 bases from J, with 10 bases in between. Looked up from germline, CDR1 is SGHTA and CDR2 is FQGTGA. CDR3 length: 15 residues. The CDR3 protein is CASSKTGSNTGELFF. CDR3 DNA: TGTGCCAGCAGCAAAACAGGGTCGAACACCGGGGAGCTGTTTTTT. Drawing the rest from reference TRBV7-3 and TRBJ2-2, the complete variable domain is GAGVSQTPSNKVTEKGKYVELRCDPISGHTALYWYRQSLGQGPEFLIYFQGTGAADDSGLPNDRFFAVRPEGSVSTLKIQRTERGDSAVYLCASSKTGSNTGELFFGEGSRLTVL.

The chain is built from TRBV5-1 and TRBJ2-7, with unresolved D. The CDR3 has 13 residues. Germline CDR1 SGHRS, CDR2 YFSETQ. Trimming cost V 2 bases and J 4 bases, with 10 bases left between them. The CDR3 sequence is CASSLSMGYEQYF. CDR3 DNA sequence: TGCGCCAGCAGCTTATCTATGGGTTACGAGCAGTACTTC.

V usage is TRBV28 and J usage is TRBJ1-1, with D perhaps matching TRBD1 (5 bases). Looked up from germline, CDR1 is MDHEN and CDR2 is SYDVKM. This CDR3 contains 16 residues. V was shortened by 1 base and J by 4 bases, with 16 bases between the two germline ends. The CDR3 bases are TGTGCCAGCAGTTTATACCCATCGGGGGGGTTCACTGAAGCTTTCTTT. Encoded protein: CASSLYPSGGFTEAFF. Variable domain in full (rest from reference TRBV28 and TRBJ1-1): DVKVTQSSRYLVKRTGEKVFLECVQDMDHENMFWYRQDPGLGLRLIYFSYDVKMKEKGDIPEGYSVSREKKERFSLILESASTNQTSMYLCASSLYPSGGFTEAFFGQGTRLTVV.

The chain uses TRBV6-6 and TRBJ1-1, with a possible D match to TRBD1 (6 bases). Germline lookup yields CDR1 MNHNY and CDR2 SVGAGI (reference sequence). This CDR3 is built from 14 residues. V was pared by 3 bases and J by 5 bases, with 13 bases between. CDR3 sequence: CASSYSQGKTEAFF. CDR3 DNA sequence: TGTGCCAGCAGTTATTCACAGGGAAAAACTGAAGCTTTCTTT.

V and J are TRBV2 and TRBJ1-2, with 9 positions matching TRBD1. CDR1 is SNHLY and CDR2 is FYNNEI in the germline V gene. The CDR3 spans 13 residues. V gave up 6 bases and J gave up 6 bases; unmatched junction bases: 5. The CDR3: CASSGTGGNGYTF. The DNA for the CDR3 is TGTGCCAGCAGCGGAACAGGGGGCAATGGCTACACCTTC.

In its sample, this clone was seen a few times. V and J are TRBV4-1 and TRBJ1-6, with D possibly TRBD1 on 5 matching bases. Per the germline V gene, CDR1 is MGHRA and CDR2 is YSYEKL. The germline V and J ends were trimmed by 3 bases and 7 bases, with 13 bases remaining between them. This CDR3 has 15 amino acids. The CDR3 here is CASSQSGTLNSPLHF. The CDR3 bases are TGCGCCAGCAGCCAGTCAGGGACCCTAAATTCACCCCTCCACTTT.

The chain links TRBV6-1 to TRBJ2-1, with 11 nucleotides matching TRBD2. With V trimmed by 8 bases and J by 7 bases, 10 bases remained unmatched. The CDR3 sequence is 15 residues long. Germline V gives CDR1 MNHNS, CDR2 SASEGT. DNA of the CDR3: TGTGCCAGCTCAGTAGCGGGGGGGCCTAGGAATGAGCAGTTCTTC. It yields the protein CASSVAGGPRNEQFF.

This clone was counted once. The V gene is TRBV5-1, the J gene TRBJ2-7; possible D gene TRBD2, 6 bases. This CDR3 is 15 amino acids long. Trimming took 1 base from V and 5 from J, leaving 16 bases between them. Germline values: CDR1 SGHRS, CDR2 YFSETQ. The CDR3 DNA is TGCGCCAGCAGCTTGAGTGGGAGGTCCCGGGACGAGCAGTACGTC. Translation gives CASSLSGRSRDEQYV.

The V and J genes are TRBV18 and TRBJ1-5, with a weak D call TRBD1 (5 bases). Per germline, CDR1 KGHSH and CDR2 LQKENI. This CDR3 comprises 13 residues. The germline V and J ends were trimmed by 8 bases and 5 bases, with 13 bases remaining between them. The CDR3 loop is CASQWGRDQPQHF. Here the CDR3 DNA reads TGTGCCAGCCAATGGGGGAGGGATCAGCCCCAGCATTTT.

The chain joins TRBV4-1 to TRBJ2-3, with D hard to call. V lost 0 bases and J lost 6, with 13 bases in between. Germline loops: CDR1 MGHRA, CDR2 YSYEKL. The CDR3 runs 15 residues. The CDR3 nucleotides are TGCGCCAGCAGCCAAGATAGAAGGCCCATTGATACGCAGTATTTT. Encoded protein: CASSQDRRPIDTQYF.

The chain has TRBV5-4 and TRBJ1-3; no clear D gene. Germline assignment: CDR1 SGHNT and CDR2 YYREEE (reference sequence). CDR3 size: 13 residues. V gave up 5 bases and J gave up 3 bases, with 9 bases separating them. CDR3 DNA sequence: TGTGCCAGCAGTCGGGAGGGTGGAAACACCATATATTTT. This codes for CASSREGGNTIYF.

This chain connects TRBV2 to TRBJ1-1; D not certain. In germline, CDR1 is SNHLY, CDR2 FYNNEI. The CDR3 runs 14 residues. Trimming left V 7 bases short and J 0 bases short, with 12 bases between. The CDR3 reads CASTFDGVNTEAFF. CDR3 DNA sequence: TGTGCCAGCACCTTCGATGGGGTGAACACTGAAGCTTTCTTT.

The CDR3: CSANQGYGYTF. CDR3 nucleotide sequence: TGCAGTGCTAACCAGGGCTATGGCTACACCTTC. The chain uses TRBV20-1 and TRBJ1-2; weak D call: TRBD1 (5 bases). The CDR3 is 11 amino acids. The germline V gene has CDR1 DFQATT and CDR2 SNEGSKA (reference sequence). Trimming shortened V by 4 bases and J by 4 bases, and 7 bases separated the two germline ends.

The V and J genes are TRBV9 and TRBJ2-5; D possibly corresponds to TRBD2 (6 bases). V lost 4 bases to trimming and J lost 2 bases, with 21 bases between them. This CDR3 spans 17 amino acids. In germline, CDR1 is SGDLS, CDR2 YYNGEE. In DNA, the CDR3 is TGTGCCAGCAGCCCTATGGGACTTGCTTTAGGGCAAGAGACCCAGTACTTC. Encoded protein: CASSPMGLALGQETQYF.

The chain recombines TRBV5-4 with TRBJ1-2; 12 bases are a match to TRBD1. V lost 3 bases and J lost 8; bases outside the gene matches: 5. This CDR3 is built from 14 residues. Germline assignment: CDR1 SGHNT and CDR2 YYREEE (reference sequence). The CDR3 sequence is CASSSGTGGGGYTF. The CDR3 nucleotides read TGTGCCAGCAGCTCAGGGACAGGGGGCGGCGGCTACACCTTC.

The chain is built from TRBV5-4 and TRBJ2-6, with 7 positions matching TRBD2. This CDR3 is 16 amino acids long. V trimming: 2 bases; J trimming: 0 bases; junction bases outside the gene matches: 2. Germline values: CDR1 SGHNT, CDR2 YYREEE (reference sequence). This CDR3 reads CASSLGTTSGANVLTF. In DNA form, the CDR3 reads TGTGCCAGCAGCTTAGGGACTACCTCTGGGGCCAACGTCCTGACTTTC. The full variable domain, with the rest looked up from reference TRBV5-4 and TRBJ2-6, is ETGVTQSPTHLIKTRGQQVTLRCSSQSGHNTVSWYQQALGQGPQFIFQYYREEENGRGNFPPRFSGLQFPNYSSELNVNALELDDSALYLCASSLGTTSGANVLTFGAGSRLTVL.